These 15 T cell receptor beta chains came from one sample sequenced in a study of blood T cell repertoires in COVID-19. Profiling relied on immunoSEQ multiplex PCR, and the TCRdb table lists in-frame clones only, not all of them. This sample has around 150,000 clones, with approximately 80% found just once. Sequenced sample: PBMCs or T cells enriched from blood (not recorded which). These receptors were taken from a man aged 45 to 65 who had recovered from COVID-19.

This chain joins TRBV19 and TRBJ2-7; no reliable D call. The germline V gene encodes CDR1 LNHDA and CDR2 SQIVND (reference sequence). The CDR3 runs to 11 residues. Trimming stripped 5 bases from V and 10 bases from J, with 12 bases between. The CDR3 loop is CASSDTLGQYF. The CDR3, as DNA: TGTGCCAGTAGTGACACCCTGGGTCAGTACTTC.

This clone was found once. The chain employs TRBV5-4 and TRBJ2-7, with 7 bases matching TRBD2. V shed 1 base, J shed 0 bases, and the junction held 4 bases outside the gene matches. There are 15 residues in the CDR3. The germline V gene encodes CDR1 SGHNT and CDR2 YYREEE (reference sequence). The chain's CDR3 is CASSLSGGSSYEQYF. For the CDR3, the DNA is TGTGCCAGCAGCTTGAGCGGCGGGAGCTCCTACGAGCAGTACTTC.

V and J are TRBV5-4 and TRBJ1-1; the D gene is possibly TRBD1 (6 bases). The CDR3 sequence is 16 residues long. V shed 4 bases and J shed 5 bases, with 21 bases lying between them. In germline, CDR1 is SGHNT, CDR2 YYREEE (reference sequence). Here the CDR3 reads CASSPGGRTVGTEAFF. CDR3 in DNA: TGTGCCAGCAGCCCGGGGGGAAGGACAGTTGGAACTGAAGCTTTCTTT. Full variable domain (rest looked up from reference TRBV5-4 and TRBJ1-1): ETGVTQSPTHLIKTRGQQVTLRCSSQSGHNTVSWYQQALGQGPQFIFQYYREEENGRGNFPPRFSGLQFPNYSSELNVNALELDDSALYLCASSPGGRTVGTEAFFGQGTRLTVV.

J is TRBJ1-4 and V is TRBV5-1; 12 bases are shared with TRBD1. CDR1 and CDR2 from the germline V gene are SGHRS and YFSETQ. The CDR3 is made up of 16 amino acids. The J segment lost 7 bases and the V segment lost 5 bases, leaving 9 bases of the junction unmatched. The CDR3 DNA follows: TGCGCCAGCAGAGGGACAGGGGGCTCAGTTCGTGAAAAACTGTTTTTT. It specifies CASRGTGGSVREKLFF. Looking up the rest from reference TRBV5-1 and TRBJ1-4 gives the full variable domain: KAGVTQTPRYLIKTRGQQVTLSCSPISGHRSVSWYQQTPGQGLQFLFEYFSETQRNKGNFPGRFSGRQFSNSRSEMNVSTLELGDSALYLCASRGTGGSVREKLFFGSGTQLSVL.

The CDR3 region has the DNA TGCAGTGCTAGTCCTCTCTACGAGCAGTACTTC. This encodes CSASPLYEQYF. The rearrangement uses TRBV20-1 and TRBJ2-7, with D unresolved. In germline, CDR1 is DFQATT, CDR2 SNEGSKA (reference sequence). The CDR3 is 11 residues long. The ends were cut back, 3 bases at V and 3 bases at J, with 6 bases in the middle.

The V and J genes are TRBV21-1 and TRBJ2-7; the tabulated D call, TRBD2, remains unverified against the DNA. TRBV21-1 is recorded as a pseudogene. There are 13 residues in the CDR3. The CDR3 DNA reads as TGTGCCAGCAGCAAACGGAGCTCCTACGAGCAGTACTTC. Amino acid sequence: CASSKRSSYEQYF.

The CDR3 protein is CASTLGGTFDTQYF. In DNA form, the CDR3 reads TGTGCCAGCACCTTGGGGGGGACATTCGATACGCAGTATTTT. The genes are TRBV28 and TRBJ2-3; a weak D match, TRBD2 (7 bases). The germline CDR1 and CDR2 sequences are MDHEN and SYDVKM. The CDR3 totals 14 residues. V gave up 7 bases and J gave up 6 bases, with 17 bases separating them. The whole variable domain, remainder taken from reference TRBV28 and TRBJ2-3, is DVKVTQSSRYLVKRTGEKVFLECVQDMDHENMFWYRQDPGLGLRLIYFSYDVKMKEKGDIPEGYSVSREKKERFSLILESASTNQTSMYLCASTLGGTFDTQYFGPGTRLTVL.

This chain joins TRBV5-4 and TRBJ2-3, with D perhaps matching TRBD2 (5 bases). Trimming pared 2 bases from V and 0 bases from J, leaving 10 bases between. Germline lookup yields CDR1 SGHNT and CDR2 YYREEE (reference sequence). The CDR3 is made up of 15 amino acids. CDR3 in amino acids: CASSFRGGSTDTQYF. CDR3 sequence (DNA): TGTGCCAGCAGCTTCCGTGGCGGGAGCACAGATACGCAGTATTTT. Full variable domain (outside the CDR3, taken from reference TRBV5-4 and TRBJ2-3): ETGVTQSPTHLIKTRGQQVTLRCSSQSGHNTVSWYQQALGQGPQFIFQYYREEENGRGNFPPRFSGLQFPNYSSELNVNALELDDSALYLCASSFRGGSTDTQYFGPGTRLTVL.

This clone has more than one count but fewer than ten. This chain uses TRBV30 with TRBJ1-2; 7 bases fit TRBD1. J gave up 6 bases and V 5 bases, and 3 bases lay outside the gene matches. The CDR3 is 11 amino acids. Germline CDR1 GTSNPN, CDR2 SVGIG (reference sequence). The CDR3 here is CAWGQGDGYTF. The CDR3 bases are TGTGCCTGGGGGCAGGGGGATGGCTACACCTTC.

The V call is TRBV20-1, the J call TRBJ2-3, with D perhaps TRBD2 (5 bases). CDR3 length: 14 residues. Per germline, CDR1 DFQATT and CDR2 SNEGSKA (reference sequence). V was cut by 3 bases and J by 4 bases, with 14 bases left in between. CDR3 loop: CSASRVARADTQYF. CDR3 nucleotide sequence: TGCAGTGCTAGTAGGGTAGCGAGGGCAGATACGCAGTATTTT.

This clone occurred a few times. The V call is TRBV13, the J call TRBJ2-1, with D perhaps TRBD1 (5 bases). This CDR3 contains 16 residues. With 1 base removed from V and 9 bases from J, the gap between germline ends came to 19 bases. The germline V gene has CDR1 PRHDT and CDR2 FYEKMQ (reference sequence). CDR3 in amino acids: CASSLVALLQRGEQFF. The DNA for the CDR3 is TGTGCCAGCAGCTTAGTCGCCCTTCTTCAAAGGGGTGAGCAGTTCTTC.

The chain has TRBV9 and TRBJ2-2, with a weak D call TRBD2 (5 bases). The CDR3 consists of 15 residues. Deletions cut 0 bases from V and 5 bases from J, with 11 bases between. CDR1 is SGDLS and CDR2 is YYNGEE in the germline V gene. CDR3 amino acids: CASSVGVRGTGELFF. The CDR3 DNA is TGTGCCAGCAGCGTAGGGGTGCGAGGGACCGGGGAGCTGTTTTTT.

This clone was recorded a few times. The chain employs TRBV19 and TRBJ2-7; the D is unclear. CDR1 and CDR2 from the germline V gene are LNHDA and SQIVND (reference sequence). The CDR3 sequence is 12 residues long. V was shortened by 5 bases and J by 5 bases, with 10 bases between the two germline ends. In nucleotides, the CDR3 is TGTGCCAGTAGTTCCCCTTATGACGAGCAGTACTTC. Translation gives CASSSPYDEQYF.

The rearrangement uses TRBV5-1 and TRBJ2-5; TRBD2 matches at 11 bases. The CDR3 has 16 residues. V lost 4 bases, J lost 3 bases, and 8 bases stayed unmatched. CDR1 and CDR2 (germline): SGHRS, YFSETQ. Written as DNA, the CDR3 is TGCGCCAGCAGCGCTATAGCGGGAGGGCCTGAAGAGACCCAGTACTTC. As protein: CASSAIAGGPEETQYF. Supplemented by reference TRBV5-1 and TRBJ2-5, the full variable domain reads KAGVTQTPRYLIKTRGQQVTLSCSPISGHRSVSWYQQTPGQGLQFLFEYFSETQRNKGNFPGRFSGRQFSNSRSEMNVSTLELGDSALYLCASSAIAGGPEETQYFGPGTRLLVL.

The CDR3 DNA reads as TGTGCCAGTAGTGGGGGGACAGGGGGCGACGAGCAGTACTTC. Its protein product is CASSGGTGGDEQYF. The genes are TRBV19 and TRBJ2-7, with 12 bases matching TRBD1. The CDR3 length is 14 residues. The germline V gene has CDR1 LNHDA and CDR2 SQIVND (reference sequence). The V gene end was trimmed by 5 bases and the J gene end by 5 bases; junction bases not matched to a gene: 4.